The sequence of this T cell receptor (beta chain) was determined in a study of T cell clones after liver transplantation. Worth noting for this clone: Its target is not known.

Assay: immunoSEQ multiplex PCR; the TCRdb copy retains only in-frame clones and omits some. The sample has 85,000 to 110,000 clones, around 80% seen once. The CDR3 is 16 amino acids. The germline gives CDR1 SGHKS, CDR2 YYEKEE (reference sequence). V dropped 2 bases and J dropped 0 bases, with 9 bases sitting between them. Findings and caveats of the study: Conclusions were preliminary, with small, heterogeneous patient groups.

The chain carries TRBV5-5 and TRBJ2-6, with D uncertain. This receptor was taken from a human patient who received a liver transplant. Some T cells here may be from the graft donor. The sequenced sample was CD4+ T cells from blood, obtained around 4 years after liver transplant. Here the CDR3 reads CASSFEILSGANVLTF. CDR3 sequence (DNA): TGTGCCAGCAGCTTTGAGATCCTCTCTGGGGCCAACGTCCTGACTTTC. The variable domain in full, completed from reference TRBV5-5 and TRBJ2-6, reads DAGVTQSPTHLIKTRGQQVTLRCSPISGHKSVSWYQQVLGQGPQFIFQYYEKEERGRGNFPDRFSARQFPNYSSELNVNALLLGDSALYLCASSFEILSGANVLTFGAGSRLTVL.